This passage covers 32 T cell receptor beta chains from one sample sequenced in a study of blood T cell repertoires in COVID-19. TCRdb keeps only in-frame clones here, not all; method: immunoSEQ multiplex PCR. This sample carries some 380,000 clones, more than 75% of them seen once, and the ten largest clones take over 0.95%. Sequencing was performed on peripheral blood. These receptors came from a human donor with acute or convalescent COVID-19. The donor label of this sample is uncertain.

The chain employs TRBV19 and TRBJ1-4; D unclear. This CDR3 contains 15 residues. Trimming shortened V by 1 base and J by 6 bases, and 12 bases separated the two germline ends. Germline V lookup: CDR1 LNHDA, CDR2 SQIVND (reference sequence). CDR3: CASSIVASSYEKLFF. CDR3 nucleotide sequence: TGTGCCAGTAGTATAGTGGCATCTTCGTATGAAAAACTGTTTTTT.

V and J are TRBV2 and TRBJ1-6; TRBD1 aligns across 9 bases. V lost 7 bases to trimming and J lost 7 bases; unmatched junction nucleotides: 11. Germline V CDR1 and CDR2: SNHLY, FYNNEI. The CDR3 is 16 residues long. DNA of the CDR3: TGTGCCAGCAATTTAGACAGGGGGGTGGGGAATTCACCCCTCCACTTT. Amino acid sequence: CASNLDRGVGNSPLHF.

The rearrangement uses TRBV7-2 and TRBJ1-1; TRBD1 is a possible D gene (5 bases). V was trimmed by 6 bases and J by 4 bases, leaving 15 bases between them. CDR1 and CDR2 from the germline V gene are SGHTA and FQGNSA. The CDR3 runs to 14 residues. The CDR3 loop is CASRVGVGVTEAFF. CDR3 nucleotides: TGTGCCAGCAGAGTAGGGGTGGGCGTCACTGAAGCTTTCTTT.

The CDR3 spells CASSLAWGEDSQGAFF. In DNA, the CDR3 is TGTGCCAGCAGCTTAGCGTGGGGAGAGGACAGCCAGGGGGCTTTCTTT. This chain uses TRBV7-9 with TRBJ1-1; a possible D gene is TRBD1 (6 bases). Trimming took 0 bases from V and 11 from J, leaving 22 bases between them. The CDR3 consists of 16 residues. Germline loops: CDR1 SEHNR, CDR2 FQNEAQ (reference sequence).

The chain carries TRBV30 and TRBJ2-5, with D uncertain. The CDR3 contains 13 residues. Trimming stripped 2 bases from V and 5 bases from J, with 12 bases between. Germline CDR1 GTSNPN, CDR2 SVGIG (reference sequence). This CDR3 reads CAWSQRVRETQYF. DNA of the CDR3: TGTGCCTGGAGTCAACGGGTCCGGGAGACCCAGTACTTC. Full variable domain (outside the CDR3, taken from reference TRBV30 and TRBJ2-5): SQTIHQWPATLVQPVGSPLSLECTVEGTSNPNLYWYRQAAGRGLQLLFYSVGIGQISSEVPQNLSASRPQDRQFILSSKKLLLSDSGFYLCAWSQRVRETQYFGPGTRLLVL.

The CDR3 region is CASSRDHYEQYF. CDR3 coding DNA: TGTGCCAGCAGCCGGGATCACTACGAGCAGTACTTC. The chain couples TRBV12-3 or TRBV12-4 to TRBJ2-7, with a weak D call TRBD2 (5 bases). The CDR3 length is 12 residues. V was pared by 6 bases and J by 3 bases, with 9 bases between.

The genes are TRBV27 and TRBJ2-5; 11 nucleotides agree with TRBD2. This CDR3 has 17 amino acids. In germline, CDR1 is MNHEY, CDR2 SMNVEV (reference sequence). Trimming cost V 6 bases and J 4 bases; bases outside gene matches: 13. CDR3: CASSSLLAGGRGETQYF. CDR3 nucleotides: TGTGCCAGCAGCAGCCTCTTAGCGGGGGGGCGGGGAGAGACCCAGTACTTC.

This chain links TRBV12-3 or TRBV12-4 with TRBJ1-1, with D possibly being TRBD1 (5 bases). Trimming stripped 7 bases from V and 5 bases from J, with 11 bases between. This CDR3 is 12 amino acids long. This CDR3 is CASTYTGTEAFF. CDR3 bases: TGTGCCAGCACCTACACAGGAACTGAAGCTTTCTTT.

This chain links TRBV7-9 with TRBJ2-1; tentatively, D is TRBD1 or TRBD2 (6 bases each). V was trimmed by 7 bases and J by 4 bases, leaving 14 bases between them. The germline CDR1 and CDR2 sequences are SEHNR and FQNEAQ (reference sequence). CDR3 size: 14 residues. This chain's CDR3 is CASTVGGPYNEQFF. As DNA, the CDR3 is TGTGCCAGCACGGTGGGGGGCCCATACAATGAGCAGTTCTTC.

The V gene is TRBV3-1 (or the pseudogene TRBV3-2), the J gene TRBJ2-7; perhaps TRBD2 as D (5 bases). V was trimmed by 4 bases and J by 2 bases, leaving 9 bases between them. The CDR3 is 13 residues long. The germline V gene has CDR1 LGHDT and CDR2 YNNKEL (reference sequence). The CDR3 DNA is TGTGCCAGCAGCCCCTCCGGGACCTACGAGCAGTACTTC. This sequence encodes CASSPSGTYEQYF.

This clone was recorded only once. The rearrangement links TRBV7-9 to TRBJ2-5; D may be TRBD2 (5 bases). Germline CDR1 is SEHNR and CDR2 is FQNEAQ (reference sequence). V shed 0 bases and J shed 5 bases, with 13 bases lying between them. The CDR3 runs 15 residues. DNA for the CDR3: TGTGCCAGCAGCTTAGCGCACCGGGGTCGGGAGACCCAGTACTTC. As protein: CASSLAHRGRETQYF.

This clone was found a few times. The chain carries TRBV6-6 and TRBJ1-4, with TRBD1 matching over 12 bases. Germline loops: CDR1 MNHNY, CDR2 SVGAGI (reference sequence). The CDR3 covers 17 residues. V dropped 5 bases and J dropped 2; count of bases not matched to a gene: 6. DNA of the CDR3: TGTGCCAGCAGTCCCCCGGGACAGGGGGCGACTAATGAAAAACTGTTTTTT. Translation: CASSPPGQGATNEKLFF.

The V gene is TRBV30, the J gene TRBJ2-2, with D uncertain. CDR1 GTSNPN and CDR2 SVGIG come from the germline V gene (reference sequence). The V end was cut by 2 bases, the J end by 2 bases, with 12 bases between. The CDR3 loop spans 15 amino acids. This CDR3 is CAWSRSPFNTGELFF. CDR3 coding DNA: TGTGCCTGGAGTCGTAGTCCCTTCAACACCGGGGAGCTGTTTTTT.

The CDR3 loop reads CASSAPGYGYTF. CDR3 bases: TGTGCCAGCAGTGCCCCGGGGTATGGCTACACCTTC. The rearrangement joins TRBV28 to TRBJ1-2; D is uncertain. Germline CDR1 MDHEN, CDR2 SYDVKM. CDR3 length: 12 residues. V lost 5 bases, J lost 5 bases, and 9 bases lay in between.

The rearrangement joins TRBV5-1 to TRBJ2-1; TRBD2 matches 7 bases. CDR1 and CDR2 (germline): SGHRS, YFSETQ. The CDR3 runs 13 residues. Trimming cost V 6 bases and J 7 bases; bases outside gene matches: 7. The CDR3 loop is CASKRGTVNEQFF. Here the CDR3 DNA reads TGCGCCAGCAAGCGGGGAACAGTAAATGAGCAGTTCTTC.

This chain links TRBV30 with TRBJ2-5; tentative D call: TRBD2 (5 bases). Germline CDR1 reads GTSNPN; CDR2 reads SVGIG (reference sequence). V gave up 3 bases and J gave up 5 bases, with 13 bases separating them. CDR3 length equals 13 residues. CDR3 loop: CAWRRGGRETQYF. In DNA form, the CDR3 reads TGTGCCTGGAGGCGCGGAGGAAGGGAGACCCAGTACTTC.

The rearrangement uses TRBV15 and TRBJ1-4; possible D gene TRBD1, 6 bases. The CDR3 totals 15 residues. Germline V gene lookup returns CDR1 LNHNV and CDR2 YYDKDF (reference sequence). The ends were cut back, 4 bases at V and 6 bases at J, with 15 bases in the middle. CDR3 amino acids: CATSTGQRADEKLFF. The CDR3 DNA reads as TGTGCCACCAGCACCGGACAGAGAGCCGATGAAAAACTGTTTTTT. Full variable domain (rest looked up from reference TRBV15 and TRBJ1-4): DAMVIQNPRYQVTQFGKPVTLSCSQTLNHNVMYWYQQKSSQAPKLLFHYYDKDFNNEADTPDNFQSRRPNTSFCFLDIRSPGLGDTAMYLCATSTGQRADEKLFFGSGTQLSVL.

This chain uses TRBV27 with TRBJ1-6, with D unclear. V was clipped by 3 bases and J by 5 bases, with 11 bases between them. The CDR3 is 15 amino acids. The germline gives CDR1 MNHEY, CDR2 SMNVEV (reference sequence). The CDR3 DNA sequence: TGTGCCAGCAGTTTGGGGATGAGGGATAATTCACCCCTCCACTTT. It is translated as CASSLGMRDNSPLHF.

The rearrangement uses TRBV5-4 and TRBJ1-2; the match to TRBD1 covers 8 bases. The trim removed 4 bases at V and 7 bases at J, leaving 6 bases unmatched. Germline V gives CDR1 SGHNT, CDR2 YYREEE (reference sequence). The length of the CDR3 is 13 residues. The CDR3 spells CASSPPDRVGYTF. CDR3 coding DNA: TGTGCCAGCAGCCCTCCGGACAGGGTTGGCTACACCTTC.

This chain joins TRBV5-1 and TRBJ2-7; D might be TRBD2 (5 bases). Trimming removed 1 base at V and 2 bases at J, with 16 bases between. Germline CDR1 SGHRS, CDR2 YFSETQ. The CDR3 covers 16 residues. The CDR3 region has the DNA TGCGCCAGCAGCTTGAATCGGGCGGCGGAGGCCTACGAGCAGTACTTC. It translates to CASSLNRAAEAYEQYF.

This sequence joins TRBV2 and TRBJ1-1; D gene uncertain. This CDR3 comprises 12 residues. V was clipped by 2 bases and J by 5 bases, with 6 bases between them. Germline V CDR1 and CDR2: SNHLY, FYNNEI. DNA of the CDR3: TGTGCCAGCAGTGAATTCAGGACTGAAGCTTTCTTT. The encoded protein is CASSEFRTEAFF.

The DNA of the CDR3 is TGTGCCAGTAGTGGGGGGACAGATATGAACACTGAAGCTTTCTTT. Its protein is CASSGGTDMNTEAFF. The V gene is TRBV19, the J gene TRBJ1-1; 7 bases are shared with TRBD1. Germline lookup yields CDR1 LNHDA and CDR2 SQIVND (reference sequence). This CDR3 is 15 amino acids long. Losses at the gene ends were 5 bases for V and 0 bases for J; bases not matched to a gene: 6.

The genes are TRBV11-2 and TRBJ2-1; 11 bases are a match to TRBD2. This CDR3 spans 17 amino acids. With V trimmed by 3 bases and J by 8 bases, 12 bases remained unmatched. Per the germline V gene, CDR1 is SGHAT and CDR2 is FQNNGV. DNA of the CDR3: TGTGCCAGCAGCTTCTTAGCGGGGGGGCCGGGGAACGATGAGCAGTTCTTC. Encoded protein: CASSFLAGGPGNDEQFF.

J is TRBJ2-7 and V is TRBV28, with D perhaps TRBD2 (6 bases). CDR3 length equals 14 residues. The V gene lost 10 bases and the J gene lost 0 bases, with 16 bases spanning the gap. Germline-derived CDR1 and CDR2 are MDHEN and SYDVKM. CDR3 sequence (DNA): TGTGCCACCACTGTTGGGGGGAGCTCCTACGAGCAGTACTTC. It encodes CATTVGGSSYEQYF.

The DNA of the CDR3 is TGTGCCAGCAGATTCTTAGGGGGAATTCCTTTCTTT. Translated, it gives CASRFLGGIPFF. The rearrangement uses TRBV2 and TRBJ1-1; tentatively, D is TRBD1 (6 bases). The germline V gene has CDR1 SNHLY and CDR2 FYNNEI. Trimming stripped 6 bases from V and 12 bases from J, with 17 bases between. This CDR3 region has 12 residues. The full variable domain, completed using reference TRBV2 and TRBJ1-1, is EPEVTQTPSHQVTQMGQEVILRCVPISNHLYFYWYRQILGQKVEFLVSFYNNEISEKSEIFDDQFSVERPDGSNFTLKIRSTKLEDSAMYFCASRFLGGIPFFGQGTRLTVV.

This chain joins TRBV7-9 and TRBJ1-1; unclear D gene. The CDR3 is made up of 12 amino acids. The V and J ends lost 3 bases and 4 bases respectively, with 6 bases between them. Germline V gives CDR1 SEHNR, CDR2 FQNEAQ (reference sequence). CDR3 residues: CASSFLSTEAFF. In nucleotides, the CDR3 is TGTGCCAGCAGCTTCCTGAGCACTGAAGCTTTCTTT.

The CDR3 DNA reads as TGCGCCAGCAGCCAAACTTCCGGACAGGGGAAGGAGCAGTACTTC. Residues: CASSQTSGQGKEQYF. The V call is TRBV4-1, the J call TRBJ2-7, with 9 positions matching TRBD1. The V and J ends lost 2 bases and 7 bases, in that order; junction bases with no gene match: 9. The CDR3 consists of 15 residues. Germline V gives CDR1 MGHRA, CDR2 YSYEKL.

The rearrangement links TRBV3-1 (or the pseudogene TRBV3-2) to TRBJ2-5; 9 nucleotides line up with TRBD2. The CDR3 extends over 16 amino acids. Per germline, CDR1 LGHDT and CDR2 YNNKEL (reference sequence). With V trimmed by 4 bases and J by 5 bases, 11 bases remained unmatched. DNA of the CDR3: TGTGCCAGCAGCCGAGAAGGCAGCGGGAGGAGGGAGACCCAGTACTTC. Translating it yields CASSREGSGRRETQYF.

This clone was found a few times. The chain uses TRBV6-6 and TRBJ1-4; D remains ambiguous. V was trimmed by 6 bases and J by 7 bases, leaving 9 bases between them. The CDR3 is made up of 12 amino acids. Germline-derived CDR1 and CDR2 are MNHNY and SVGAGI (reference sequence). The chain's CDR3 is CASSLTVEKLFF. The CDR3, as DNA: TGTGCCAGCAGCCTTACGGTTGAAAAACTGTTTTTT.

This clone was detected a few times. The rearrangement joins TRBV5-1 to TRBJ1-1, with D unclear. V was clipped by 4 bases and J by 1 base, with 14 bases between them. From germline, CDR1 is SGHRS and CDR2 YFSETQ. The CDR3 has 15 residues. The CDR3 coding sequence is TGCGCCAGCAGCGCGCACGATGTTCAGAACACTGAAGCTTTCTTT. The encoded protein is CASSAHDVQNTEAFF.

This clone was found a few times. V and J are TRBV2 and TRBJ1-5; D not resolved. Per the germline V gene, CDR1 is SNHLY and CDR2 is FYNNEI. This CDR3 has 13 residues. V lost 5 bases and J lost 4, with 9 bases in between. As DNA, the CDR3 is TGTGCCAGCAGTAGGCAGGTGAATCAGCCCCAGCATTTT. Translated, it gives CASSRQVNQPQHF. Supplemented by reference TRBV2 and TRBJ1-5, the full variable domain reads EPEVTQTPSHQVTQMGQEVILRCVPISNHLYFYWYRQILGQKVEFLVSFYNNEISEKSEIFDDQFSVERPDGSNFTLKIRSTKLEDSAMYFCASSRQVNQPQHFGDGTRLSIL.

Note on this clone: The sample contains more than one DNA sequence encoding this CDR3. This sequence joins TRBV7-9 and TRBJ2-3; 11 nucleotides match TRBD2. The CDR3 is made up of 16 amino acids. V gave up 1 base and J gave up 0 bases; unmatched junction bases: 0. Germline values: CDR1 SEHNR, CDR2 FQNEAQ (reference sequence). The CDR3 spells CASSLGLAGSTDTQYF. The DNA for the CDR3 is TGTGCCAGCAGCTTAGGACTAGCGGGAAGCACAGATACGCAGTATTTT.